The 28 T cell receptor beta chains presented below share a single source sample, sequenced in a study of blood T cell repertoires in COVID-19. Using immunoSEQ multiplex PCR, the repertoire was profiled, and TCRdb retains in-frame clones only, with some absent. The sample comprises under 250,000 clones, roughly 80% of which are singletons, and about 1.7% rests with the top ten. Sequencing was done on a sample of PBMCs or T cells enriched from blood (not recorded which). These TCRs come from a man aged 60-69 years who had recovered from COVID-19.

The chain joins TRBV4-3 to TRBJ1-6; 8 nucleotides match TRBD1. The CDR3 runs 18 residues. The V gene's germline CDR1 is LGHNA and CDR2 YSLEER. V trimming: 5 bases; J trimming: 0 bases; junction bases outside the gene matches: 9. The CDR3 DNA follows: TGCGCCAGCAGCGAACTTAGTACAGGGGGCTCCTATAATTCACCCCTCCACTTT. The encoded protein is CASSELSTGGSYNSPLHF.

The V call is TRBV11-2, the J call TRBJ2-7; no definite D call. CDR1 and CDR2 from the germline V gene are SGHAT and FQNNGV. The CDR3 is 13 amino acids. Between the trimmed V and J ends, which lost 0 bases and 6 bases, there was a span of 9 bases. The CDR3 region is CASSLDRLSEQYF. The CDR3, as DNA: TGTGCCAGCAGCTTAGATCGGTTATCCGAGCAGTACTTC. Combining the CDR3 with reference TRBV11-2 and TRBJ2-7 gives the whole variable domain EAGVAQSPRYKIIEKRQSVAFWCNPISGHATLYWYQQILGQGPKLLIQFQNNGVVDDSQLPKDRFSAERLKGVDSTLKIQPAKLEDSAVYLCASSLDRLSEQYFGPGTRLTVT.

The V call is TRBV20-1, the J call TRBJ1-4; the D gene is possibly TRBD1 (6 bases). The V end lost 6 bases, the J end lost 3 bases, and 17 bases lay between the germline ends. Per the germline V gene, CDR1 is DFQATT and CDR2 is SNEGSKA (reference sequence). The CDR3 is made up of 15 amino acids. The CDR3 DNA reads TGCAGTGCGAGTGGGGGGGGCATAGCTAATGAAAAACTGTTTTTT. Translated: CSASGGGIANEKLFF.

The rearrangement uses TRBV29-1 and TRBJ1-4, with 9 bases fitting TRBD1. The J segment lost 6 bases and the V segment lost 6 bases, leaving 2 bases of the junction unmatched. Germline CDR1 SQVTM, CDR2 ANQGSEA. The CDR3 runs 12 residues. The CDR3 loop reads CSVDRGDEKLFF. DNA for the CDR3: TGCAGCGTAGACAGGGGGGATGAAAAACTGTTTTTT.

The chain uses TRBV5-1 and TRBJ2-2; 8 positions agree with TRBD2. V lost 0 bases to trimming and J lost 3 bases; unmatched junction nucleotides: 4. This CDR3 has 16 amino acids. Per the germline V gene, CDR1 is SGHRS and CDR2 is YFSETQ. CDR3 DNA: TGCGCCAGCAGCTTGGCCGGGGGGGCGGACACCGGGGAGCTGTTTTTT. Translating it yields CASSLAGGADTGELFF.

J is TRBJ1-1 and V is TRBV12-3 or TRBV12-4, with D possibly matching TRBD1 (5 bases). The V end was cut by 1 base, the J end by 9 bases, with 12 bases between. The CDR3 runs to 13 residues. CDR3 region: CASSLGTPTKAFF. The DNA of the CDR3 is TGTGCCAGCAGTTTAGGGACACCTACTAAAGCTTTCTTT.

A remark on this clone: This sample also contains other DNA sequences that code for the same CDR3. This chain joins TRBV7-8 and TRBJ1-1; D is ambiguous. CDR1 is SGHVS, CDR2 FQNEAQ, per germline. V gave up 1 base and J gave up 1 base, with 7 bases separating them. This CDR3 has 14 residues. The CDR3 sequence: CASSLEQTNTEAFF. In nucleotides, the CDR3 is TGTGCCAGCAGCTTAGAACAGACGAACACTGAAGCTTTCTTT.

J is TRBJ2-5 and V is TRBV18; the D gene is possibly TRBD2 (6 bases). The CDR3 runs to 15 residues. The V end lost 3 bases, the J end lost 1 base, and 12 bases lay between the germline ends. Germline values: CDR1 KGHSH, CDR2 LQKENI. CDR3 nucleotide sequence: TGTGCCAGCTCACCCCTATCCGGGAGCCAAGAGACCCAGTACTTC. It translates to CASSPLSGSQETQYF.

Note on this clone: One junction end disagrees with the germline gene, perhaps due to a read error. The chain has TRBV7-8 and TRBJ1-5, with TRBD1 matching over 10 bases. The CDR3 is 15 residues long. Germline V gene data show CDR1 as SGHVS and CDR2 as FQNEAQ. The DNA for the CDR3 is TGTGCCAGCAGCCCACAGACAGGGGGCAAACAGCCCCAGCATTTT. It codes for CASSPQTGGKQPQHF.

The chain has TRBV2 and TRBJ1-2, with D maybe TRBD1 (5 bases). V lost 4 bases, J lost 0 bases, and 9 bases lay in between. There are 14 residues in the CDR3. In germline, CDR1 is SNHLY, CDR2 FYNNEI. The CDR3 bases are TGTGCCAGCAGTGCCGCGACAGCTAACTATGGCTACACCTTC. Translated, it gives CASSAATANYGYTF.

This clone was seen only once. This chain joins TRBV7-8 and TRBJ2-3, with 9 positions matching TRBD2. From germline, CDR1 is SGHVS and CDR2 FQNEAQ. The CDR3 has 14 residues. Trimming at V came to 8 bases and at J to 0 bases, leaving 3 bases not matched to a gene. The CDR3 here is CASAGGLSTDTQYF. The CDR3 DNA reads TGTGCCAGCGCGGGGGGGCTAAGCACAGATACGCAGTATTTT.

The chain carries TRBV19 and TRBJ1-2; 7 nucleotides align to TRBD1. This CDR3 contains 17 residues. V dropped 3 bases and J dropped 3; count of bases not matched to a gene: 13. Germline assignment: CDR1 LNHDA and CDR2 SQIVND (reference sequence). CDR3 in amino acids: CASSIRQGTSMDYGYTF. DNA for the CDR3: TGTGCCAGTAGTATCCGACAGGGTACGTCGATGGACTATGGCTACACCTTC.

The chain couples TRBV5-6 to TRBJ2-7; 9 positions match TRBD2. V gave up 1 base and J gave up 3 bases; unmatched junction bases: 5. Germline V gives CDR1 SGHDT, CDR2 YYEEEE. This CDR3 contains 15 residues. CDR3 loop: CASSLKRGAFYEQYF. As DNA, the CDR3 is TGTGCCAGCAGCTTGAAGCGGGGGGCCTTCTACGAGCAGTACTTC.

This clone was observed a handful of times. The chain carries TRBV2 and TRBJ1-2; 10 bases are shared with TRBD1. Germline V gene sequence: CDR1 SNHLY, CDR2 FYNNEI. The ends lost 4 bases at V and 2 bases at J; junction bases unmatched: 1. CDR3 length: 14 residues. The CDR3 DNA reads TGTGCCAGCAGTGGGGACAGGGGAAACTATGGCTACACCTTC. Protein product: CASSGDRGNYGYTF.

The rearrangement links TRBV19 to TRBJ2-2; tentative D call: TRBD2 (5 bases). Germline V gene lookup returns CDR1 LNHDA and CDR2 SQIVND (reference sequence). Trimming pared 7 bases from V and 5 bases from J, leaving 14 bases between. The CDR3 has 14 amino acids. CDR3 in amino acids: CASNPGSGTGELFF. CDR3 bases: TGTGCCAGTAATCCGGGATCGGGGACCGGGGAGCTGTTTTTT.

A remark on this clone: Other nucleotide sequences in the sample specify the same CDR3. The rearrangement joins TRBV18 to TRBJ1-1, with D uncertain. V was clipped by 3 bases and J by 1 base, with 6 bases between them. Germline V gene sequence: CDR1 KGHSH, CDR2 LQKENI. There are 13 residues in the CDR3. As DNA, the CDR3 is TGTGCCAGCTCACCGTCCGGGAACACTGAAGCTTTCTTT. It codes for CASSPSGNTEAFF. Complete variable domain (other parts from reference TRBV18 and TRBJ1-1): NAGVMQNPRHLVRRRGQEARLRCSPMKGHSHVYWYRQLPEEGLKFMVYLQKENIIDESGMPKERFSAEFPKEGPSILRIQQVVRGDSAAYFCASSPSGNTEAFFGQGTRLTVV.

V is TRBV29-1 and J is TRBJ1-5; 8 positions agree with TRBD1. The ends lost 4 bases at V and 11 bases at J; junction bases unmatched: 10. Per germline, CDR1 SQVTM and CDR2 ANQGSEA. This CDR3 is 13 amino acids long. CDR3 sequence (DNA): TGCAGCGTTGCATTTGACAGGGGCCCCGCCCAGCATTTT. Protein: CSVAFDRGPAQHF. Full variable domain (missing parts from reference TRBV29-1 and TRBJ1-5): SAVISQKPSRDICQRGTSLTIQCQVDSQVTMMFWYRQQPGQSLTLIATANQGSEATYESGFVIDKFPISRPNLTFSTLTVSNMSPEDSSIYLCSVAFDRGPAQHFGDGTRLSIL.

This CDR3 is CASSETGRNTIYF. The CDR3, as DNA: TGTGCCAGCAGTGAAACAGGGCGAAACACCATATATTTT. V usage is TRBV6-1 and J usage is TRBJ1-3, with a weak D call TRBD1 (6 bases). Deletions cut 2 bases from V and 5 bases from J, with 7 bases between. Germline V CDR1 and CDR2: MNHNS, SASEGT. The CDR3 extends over 13 amino acids.

In this sample, this clone turned up a few times. The chain is built from TRBV6-5 and TRBJ2-3, with D possibly being TRBD2 (5 bases). The CDR3 spans 13 residues. V lost 6 bases and J 2 bases, leaving 9 bases between the germline ends. From germline, CDR1 is MNHEY and CDR2 SVGAGI. The CDR3 loop is CASRSGNTDTQYF. CDR3 nucleotide sequence: TGTGCCAGCAGGAGCGGAAACACAGATACGCAGTATTTT.

This clone came up once. The chain links TRBV5-1 to TRBJ1-3, with a tentative D call TRBD1 (5 bases). CDR1 is SGHRS and CDR2 is YFSETQ in the germline V gene. The CDR3 sequence is 15 residues long. Trimming took 4 bases from V and 8 from J, leaving 19 bases between them. This chain's CDR3 is CASSAGRGRADTIYF. In nucleotides, the CDR3 is TGCGCCAGCAGCGCCGGTCGAGGCAGGGCGGACACCATATATTTT.

The V call is TRBV7-8, the J call TRBJ2-1; possibly TRBD1 for D (5 bases). Germline CDR1 and CDR2: SGHVS and FQNEAQ. There are 15 residues in the CDR3. V was cut by 3 bases and J by 8 bases, with 17 bases left in between. DNA for the CDR3: TGTGCCAGCAGCTTTGGTCCGCAGGGTAGAGATGAGCAGTTCTTC. This sequence encodes CASSFGPQGRDEQFF. Full variable domain (outside the CDR3, taken from reference TRBV7-8 and TRBJ2-1): GAGVSQSPRYKVAKRGQDVALRCDPISGHVSLFWYQQALGQGPEFLTYFQNEAQLDKSGLPSDRFFAERPEGSVSTLKIQRTQQEDSAVYLCASSFGPQGRDEQFFGPGTRLTVL.

The V and J genes are TRBV4-1 and TRBJ1-5, with TRBD1 as a possible D gene (5 bases). Germline-derived CDR1 and CDR2 are MGHRA and YSYEKL. V was trimmed by 0 bases and J by 4 bases, leaving 19 bases between them. There are 18 residues in the CDR3. The CDR3 nucleotides are TGCGCCAGCAGCCAAGATCGCCCAATTGGGGCGGGGAATCAGCCCCAGCATTTT. Translated, it gives CASSQDRPIGAGNQPQHF.

The chain has TRBV18 and TRBJ1-2; 12 bases align to TRBD1. V lost 3 bases, J lost 7 bases, and 15 bases stayed unmatched. The CDR3 contains 18 residues. Germline CDR1 is KGHSH and CDR2 is LQKENI. The CDR3 protein is CASSPTPGQGARRSGYTF. CDR3 in DNA: TGTGCCAGCTCACCCACACCGGGACAGGGGGCAAGGCGTAGTGGCTACACCTTC.

This CDR3 reads CSVDSDRNYGYTF. CDR3 nucleotide sequence: TGCAGCGTTGACTCGGACAGAAACTATGGCTACACCTTC. This chain links TRBV29-1 with TRBJ1-2, with D maybe TRBD1 (6 bases). The length of the CDR3 is 13 residues. Germline loops: CDR1 SQVTM, CDR2 ANQGSEA. Trimming took 3 bases from V and 2 from J, leaving 10 bases between them.

CDR3 nucleotide sequence: TGTGCCAGCTCACCACCGTGGAGGGGAGGGGAGACCCAGTACTTC. Protein sequence: CASSPPWRGGETQYF. The chain is built from TRBV18 and TRBJ2-5; 7 bases are shared with TRBD2. Looked up from germline, CDR1 is KGHSH and CDR2 is LQKENI. The CDR3 is 15 amino acids. J was trimmed by 5 bases and V by 0 bases; bases with no gene match: 6.

The chain recombines TRBV5-5 with TRBJ2-1; D ambiguous. Per germline, CDR1 SGHKS and CDR2 YYEKEE (reference sequence). V was trimmed by 6 bases and J by 1 base, leaving 14 bases between them. CDR3 length equals 15 residues. The CDR3 protein is CASTSATWSYNEQFF. The CDR3 DNA reads TGTGCCAGCACCTCAGCGACCTGGTCCTACAATGAGCAGTTCTTC. The full variable domain, with the rest looked up from reference TRBV5-5 and TRBJ2-1, is DAGVTQSPTHLIKTRGQQVTLRCSPISGHKSVSWYQQVLGQGPQFIFQYYEKEERGRGNFPDRFSARQFPNYSSELNVNALLLGDSALYLCASTSATWSYNEQFFGPGTRLTVL.

J is TRBJ2-7 and V is TRBV4-3, with TRBD2 matching 8 bases. The CDR3 contains 17 residues. Per germline, CDR1 LGHNA and CDR2 YSLEER. Trimming at V came to 1 base and at J to 3 bases, leaving 11 bases not matched to a gene. The CDR3 nucleotides read TGCGCCAGCAGCCAAGCTTGGCGGGGGGAACCAGGCTACGAGCAGTACTTC. It encodes CASSQAWRGEPGYEQYF.

V gene TRBV19 combines with J gene TRBJ1-5; D is possibly TRBD1 (5 bases). Trimming took off 4 bases at V and 4 bases at J, with 17 bases between the two ends. There are 16 residues in the CDR3. Per the germline V gene, CDR1 is LNHDA and CDR2 is SQIVND (reference sequence). CDR3: CASSTLQTELNQPQHF. In nucleotides, the CDR3 is TGTGCCAGTAGTACACTCCAGACAGAACTTAATCAGCCCCAGCATTTT.